This T cell receptor beta chain derives from a study of long-term antiretroviral therapy in people with HIV. Across the whole study: The immediate-ART recommendation dates to 2015, and the earliest samples predate it by about a decade.

The assay used was immunoSEQ (version v3.0), run at survey level. The table came from immunoSEQ multiplex PCR; TCRdb's copy has only in-frame clones and leaves some out. Of 15,000 to 20,000 clones listed, 88% are singletons. The germline V and J ends were trimmed by 2 bases and 2 bases, with 10 bases remaining between them. Germline CDR1 is MNHEY and CDR2 is SVGAGI. The CDR3 covers 16 residues. The sequence was obtained from a man aged 50-60 years with HIV. Sequenced material: unsorted PBMCs, taken 6.9 years after starting antiretroviral therapy. V gene TRBV6-5 combines with J gene TRBJ2-6; D uncertain. CDR3 in amino acids: CASSYRSSTGANVLTF. CDR3 bases: TGTGCCAGCAGTTACAGGAGCAGTACTGGGGCCAACGTCCTGACTTTC.